This T cell receptor beta chain was profiled in a study of CD8 T cells in Susac syndrome. CD8+ and CD4+ T cells taken from blood had their TCR beta sequenced. The multiple sclerosis control group consisted of treatment-naive patients whose relapsing-remitting disease, which was either stable or active, fulfilled revised McDonald criteria. Germline CDR1 ENHRY, CDR2 SYGVKD. The CDR3 is made up of 15 amino acids. V was clipped by 10 bases and J by 6 bases, with 23 bases between them. A remark on this clonotype: The antigen is undetermined.

A quantity of about 0.45 to 1 ug RNA underwent reverse transcription using random hexamers. An immunoSEQ multiplex PCR amplified TCR beta CDR3 over 54 Vbeta and 13 Jbeta. From the immunoSEQ multiplex PCR reads, TCRdb called clonotypes with MiXCR, one entry per CDR3 protein. The table includes approximately 150,000 distinct CDR3 sequences, 80% detected once. Study-wide points: The number of individuals included in the study's TCR sequencing and HLA analysis was acknowledged as relatively small.

The chain couples TRBV10-3 to TRBJ2-3; the D gene could be TRBD1 or TRBD2 (6 bases each). The receptor comes from a human donor with multiple sclerosis. The sample comprised CD8+ T cells from PBMCs. The CDR3 bases are TGTGCCACCGCACGTTTGGAGGGGGAGATCGATACGCAGTATTTT. This sequence encodes CATARLEGEIDTQYF.